The 8 T cell receptor beta chains in this list originate from one sample, sequenced in a study of T cells after yellow fever vaccination (dated 2019 in TCRdb). Library prep was done by 5' RACE. The sequencer was an Illumina HiSeq 2500. TCRdb ran its own pipeline on the public reads, namely fastp trimming at Q25 and MiXCR clone calling, and kept in-frame beta chains. Every entry covers one CDR3 protein and lists the most common genes and DNA from its rows. The sample includes some 400,000 distinct CDR3 sequences, with approximately 6% observed a single time. The ten largest clones capture 15% of the sample. In the paper's terms, the treatment or condition label means: live attenuated yellow fever vaccine strain. This sample comprised PBMCs, obtained 5 days after the yellow fever booster vaccination. These receptors all stem from a man aged 25-45 years who received the YFV17D yellow fever vaccine.

This clonotype was found many times. The chain employs TRBV5-1 and TRBJ1-1, with a tentative D call TRBD1 (5 bases). V lost 0 bases, J lost 3 bases, and 12 bases lay in between. There are 15 residues in the CDR3. CDR1 SGHRS and CDR2 YFSETQ come from the germline V gene. This CDR3 reads CASSLGDWGDTEAFF. In DNA form, the CDR3 reads TGCGCCAGCAGCTTGGGGGATTGGGGGGACACTGAAGCTTTCTTT.

The V gene is TRBV5-6, the J gene TRBJ2-7; D ambiguous. V lost 0 bases and J lost 2, with 12 bases in between. From germline, CDR1 is SGHDT and CDR2 YYEEEE. This CDR3 is 15 amino acids long. The CDR3 protein is CASSLVPNNPYEQYF. CDR3 coding DNA: TGTGCCAGCAGCTTGGTTCCCAACAACCCCTACGAGCAGTACTTC.

This clonotype was counted at least ten times. V usage is TRBV5-1 and J usage is TRBJ2-1; 11 nucleotides agree with TRBD2. V shed 1 base, J shed 5 bases, and the junction held 8 bases outside the gene matches. This CDR3 is built from 17 residues. Per germline, CDR1 SGHRS and CDR2 YFSETQ. Written as DNA, the CDR3 is TGCGCCAGCAGCTTGTGGCTAGCGGGAGGTCAGGACAATGAGCAGTTCTTC. Its translation: CASSLWLAGGQDNEQFF.

This clonotype occurred many times. The gene calls are TRBV11-3 and TRBJ2-1, with D tentatively TRBD1 or TRBD2 (5 bases each). Per the germline V gene, CDR1 is SGHNT and CDR2 is YENEEA. V dropped 1 base and J dropped 8 bases, with 15 bases sitting between them. This CDR3 spans 15 amino acids. The CDR3 region is CASSLVGTQGDEQFF. The CDR3 DNA is TGTGCCAGCAGCTTAGTAGGGACGCAAGGCGATGAGCAGTTCTTC. Variable domain in full (rest from reference TRBV11-3 and TRBJ2-1): EAGVVQSPRYKIIEKKQPVAFWCNPISGHNTLYWYLQNLGQGPELLIRYENEEAVDDSQLPKDRFSAERLKGVDSTLKIQPAELGDSAVYLCASSLVGTQGDEQFFGPGTRLTVL.

This clonotype showed up just a few times. One end of the junction varies from germline; a read error may be responsible. This sequence joins TRBV20-1 and TRBJ2-7; the match to TRBD2 covers 13 bases. Germline CDR1 is DFQATT and CDR2 is SNEGSKA (reference sequence). CDR3 length: 14 amino acids. CDR3 bases: TGCAGTGCTCTTTGGACTAGCGGGAGCTACGACCAGTACTTC. Translated, it gives CSALWTSGSYDQYF.

This clonotype was observed a handful of times. The V call is TRBV20-1, the J call TRBJ1-4; D gene uncertain. Trimming cost V 7 bases and J 0 bases, with 21 bases left between them. The CDR3 loop spans 17 amino acids. CDR1 DFQATT and CDR2 SNEGSKA come from the germline V gene (reference sequence). In DNA, the CDR3 is TGCAGTGTCCTGGACGGCCCCACTCGTGCAACTAATGAAAAACTGTTTTTT. This codes for CSVLDGPTRATNEKLFF.

This clonotype was seen a handful of times. The V gene is TRBV7-2, the J gene TRBJ2-5; D gene unclear. Germline V gives CDR1 SGHTA, CDR2 FQGNSA. V dropped 1 base and J dropped 7 bases, with 4 bases sitting between them. The CDR3 is 11 amino acids. CDR3 residues: CASSLDVTQYF. As DNA, the CDR3 is TGTGCCAGCAGCTTAGACGTGACCCAGTACTTC.

This clonotype has more than one count but fewer than ten. The chain links TRBV7-2 to TRBJ2-1, with D perhaps matching TRBD1 or TRBD2 (5 bases each). V dropped 1 base and J dropped 0 bases, with 10 bases sitting between them. This CDR3 comprises 16 residues. Germline V lookup: CDR1 SGHTA, CDR2 FQGNSA. The CDR3 loop is CASSLVGERSYNEQFF. CDR3 DNA sequence: TGTGCCAGCAGCTTAGTGGGGGAGCGCTCCTACAATGAGCAGTTCTTC.